Below, 21 T cell receptor beta chains from the same sample are listed, as sequenced in a study of T cells in localized non-small cell lung cancer. Method: immunoSEQ multiplex PCR; TCRdb's copy keeps in-frame clones and lacks some. The data show around 130,000 clones, about 89% seen once. The sequencing here drew on peripheral blood, taken before any cancer treatment. These receptors all stem from a female donor of 60 years or more with stage I lung adenocarcinoma.

This sequence joins TRBV6-5 and TRBJ1-2; the match to TRBD1 covers 7 bases. CDR3 length: 14 amino acids. The germline V gene encodes CDR1 MNHEY and CDR2 SVGAGI. The junction had 6 bases not matched to a gene; V was cut back by 0 bases and J by 8 bases. The CDR3 nucleotides read TGTGCCAGCAGTTACTCGGCCAGGGGGGCGGGCTACACCTTC. Amino acid sequence: CASSYSARGAGYTF.

The chain joins TRBV6-6 to TRBJ2-7; D is unclear. The CDR3 contains 13 residues. From germline, CDR1 is MNHNY and CDR2 SVGAGI (reference sequence). The V gene lost 6 bases and the J gene lost 5 bases, with 14 bases spanning the gap. The CDR3 protein is CASSGGVLDEQYF. In DNA form, the CDR3 reads TGTGCCAGCAGCGGTGGCGTTCTCGACGAGCAGTACTTC.

The chain employs TRBV27 and TRBJ2-3; 7 positions agree with TRBD2. There are 16 residues in the CDR3. V was pared by 8 bases and J by 0 bases, with 11 bases of the junction left unmatched. Looked up from germline, CDR1 is MNHEY and CDR2 is SMNVEV (reference sequence). CDR3 DNA sequence: TGTGCCAGCTCCTTCGGAGCGGGGACTAGCACAGATACGCAGTATTTT. Protein sequence: CASSFGAGTSTDTQYF.

The chain carries TRBV2 and TRBJ2-6; 7 bases match TRBD1. V gave up 1 base and J gave up 0 bases; unmatched junction bases: 6. The germline CDR1 and CDR2 sequences are SNHLY and FYNNEI. The CDR3 has 18 amino acids. In nucleotides, the CDR3 is TGTGCCAGCAGTGAAGGAGGGGGCGGAAGCTCTGGGGCCAACGTCCTGACTTTC. This encodes CASSEGGGGSSGANVLTF.

CDR3 loop: CASSFIAGASDTQYF. The CDR3 bases are TGTGCCAGCAGCTTCATCGCGGGAGCTTCAGATACGCAGTATTTT. The chain uses TRBV7-2 and TRBJ2-3; TRBD2 agrees at 7 bases. Germline CDR1 is SGHTA and CDR2 is FQGNSA. Germline trimming cut 3 bases from V and 4 bases from J; bases unmatched to any gene: 7. This CDR3 contains 15 residues.

The chain uses TRBV4-1 and TRBJ1-1, with TRBD1 as a possible D gene (6 bases). Germline V lookup: CDR1 MGHRA, CDR2 YSYEKL. Trimming cost V 1 base and J 11 bases, with 11 bases left between them. This CDR3 is 12 amino acids long. The DNA of the CDR3 is TGCGCCAGCAGCCAAGGGGGGGCAGTGGCTTTCTTT. This sequence encodes CASSQGGAVAFF.

The rearrangement joins TRBV28 to TRBJ2-7; 8 bases line up with TRBD2. Germline V gives CDR1 MDHEN, CDR2 SYDVKM. The CDR3 is 14 amino acids. V gave up 8 bases and J gave up 1 base; unmatched junction bases: 7. CDR3 bases: TGTGCCAGCGGAACAGCGGGGGATTCCTACGAGCAGTACTTC. It encodes CASGTAGDSYEQYF.

The V gene is TRBV19, the J gene TRBJ1-2; D perhaps matches TRBD1 (5 bases). V shed 6 bases and J shed 8 bases, with 19 bases lying between them. CDR1 is LNHDA and CDR2 is SQIVND in the germline V gene (reference sequence). This CDR3 is built from 14 residues. CDR3 sequence reads: CASRSRQNKGGYTF. The CDR3 nucleotides are TGTGCCAGTAGGAGTCGACAGAATAAGGGGGGCTACACCTTC.

The V gene is TRBV15, the J gene TRBJ2-5; D not resolved. Germline V lookup: CDR1 LNHNV, CDR2 YYDKDF (reference sequence). This CDR3 spans 13 amino acids. V lost 4 bases to trimming and J lost 1 base, with 7 bases between them. CDR3 DNA sequence: TGTGCCACCAGCACTCGAACCCAAGAGACCCAGTACTTC. Amino acid sequence: CATSTRTQETQYF.

The chain employs TRBV10-1 and TRBJ1-2; weak D call: TRBD1 (5 bases). The ends were cut back, 4 bases at V and 8 bases at J, with 14 bases in the middle. CDR3 length: 13 amino acids. Germline values: CDR1 WNHNN, CDR2 SYGVQD (reference sequence). Here the CDR3 reads CASSVSRGYGYTF. Here the CDR3 DNA reads TGCGCCAGCAGTGTTTCAAGGGGTTACGGCTACACCTTC.

This clone came up a few times. V gene TRBV30 combines with J gene TRBJ1-1; unclear D gene. This CDR3 region has 12 residues. Germline CDR1 reads GTSNPN; CDR2 reads SVGIG (reference sequence). Trimming shortened V by 3 bases and J by 0 bases, and 5 bases separated the two germline ends. The CDR3 here is CAWRGLNTEAFF. CDR3 in DNA: TGTGCCTGGAGGGGTCTGAACACTGAAGCTTTCTTT.

This chain links TRBV28 with TRBJ1-5, with no clear D. Germline CDR1 reads MDHEN; CDR2 reads SYDVKM. The V end lost 5 bases, the J end lost 0 bases, and 11 bases lay between the germline ends. The CDR3 is 15 amino acids. CDR3: CASSHEVASNQPQHF. The CDR3 DNA reads as TGTGCCAGCAGTCACGAGGTGGCTAGCAATCAGCCCCAGCATTTT.

This chain links TRBV9 with TRBJ2-3; no clear D. The CDR3 is 14 residues long. The V gene lost 4 bases and the J gene lost 2 bases, with 11 bases spanning the gap. Germline V lookup: CDR1 SGDLS, CDR2 YYNGEE. CDR3 loop: CASSLGTNTDTQYF. CDR3 nucleotide sequence: TGTGCCAGCAGCCTCGGAACTAACACAGATACGCAGTATTTT.

The rearrangement joins TRBV30 to TRBJ2-3, with 10 bases that match TRBD2. The trim removed 2 bases at V and 0 bases at J, leaving 8 bases unmatched. Germline CDR1 is GTSNPN and CDR2 is SVGIG (reference sequence). This CDR3 has 17 residues. This chain's CDR3 is CAWSFGKTSGSTDTQYF. CDR3 DNA: TGTGCCTGGAGTTTCGGAAAGACTAGCGGGAGCACAGATACGCAGTATTTT.

This clone was observed once. This chain links TRBV4-1 with TRBJ2-1; 11 nucleotides align to TRBD2. Germline V gene sequence: CDR1 MGHRA, CDR2 YSYEKL. The V segment lost 5 bases and the J segment 10 bases; nucleotides outside the gene matches: 16. The CDR3 extends over 17 amino acids. Here the CDR3 DNA reads TGCGCCAGCAGCAAAGGGGTCGTCCTAGCGGGAGGAGGGGAGCAGTTCTTC. Encoded protein: CASSKGVVLAGGGEQFF.

The gene calls are TRBV27 and TRBJ2-3; 9 bases are shared with TRBD2. The V gene's germline CDR1 is MNHEY and CDR2 SMNVEV (reference sequence). The junction had 7 bases not matched to a gene; V was cut back by 3 bases and J by 6 bases. The CDR3 is made up of 15 amino acids. The CDR3 reads CASSLGGRALDTQYF. The CDR3 coding sequence is TGTGCCAGCAGTTTGGGCGGGAGGGCCTTGGATACGCAGTATTTT.

CDR3 DNA sequence: TGTGCCAGCAGGGGTATAGTAGGGGGACGGTTCTTC. This sequence encodes CASRGIVGGRFF. J is TRBJ2-1 and V is TRBV6-1; perhaps TRBD1 as D (6 bases). CDR3 length: 12 residues. V lost 6 bases, J lost 15 bases, and 18 bases lay in between. Germline loops: CDR1 MNHNS, CDR2 SASEGT.

V and J are TRBV29-1 and TRBJ2-1; D is unclear. The CDR3 consists of 13 residues. Germline CDR1 is SQVTM and CDR2 is ANQGSEA. The V end was cut by 7 bases, the J end by 5 bases, with 15 bases between. CDR3 bases: TGCAGCGGGCGGACGTCTGATGACAATGAGCAGTTCTTC. Encoded protein: CSGRTSDDNEQFF.

In its sample, this clone was seen once. V and J are TRBV4-2 and TRBJ2-3; 11 bases are a match to TRBD2. The germline V gene encodes CDR1 LGHNA and CDR2 YNFKEQ. The trim removed 2 bases at V and 6 bases at J, leaving 4 bases unmatched. This CDR3 is 15 amino acids long. The CDR3 is CASSQIAGGGDTQYF. The DNA of the CDR3 is TGTGCCAGCAGCCAAATAGCGGGAGGGGGGGATACGCAGTATTTT.

V gene TRBV5-1 combines with J gene TRBJ2-1, with 13 bases matching TRBD2. The CDR3 has 15 residues. CDR1 and CDR2 from the germline V gene are SGHRS and YFSETQ. The V gene end was trimmed by 4 bases and the J gene end by 9 bases; junction bases not matched to a gene: 7. The CDR3 coding sequence is TGCGCCAGCAGCAGAGAAGGACTAGCGGGAGCTGAGCAGTTCTTC. Amino acid sequence: CASSREGLAGAEQFF.

The chain recombines TRBV5-6 with TRBJ2-7; 8 bases align to TRBD2. The V and J ends lost 5 bases and 4 bases, in that order; junction bases with no gene match: 8. The germline V gene encodes CDR1 SGHDT and CDR2 YYEEEE. CDR3 length: 14 amino acids. The CDR3 DNA sequence: TGTGCCAGCAGTGGAAGCGGGAGTAGTTACGAGCAGTACTTC. Its protein product is CASSGSGSSYEQYF.